This TCR beta chain emerged from a study of Graves' ophthalmopathy and Graves' hyperthyroidism. The wider study: Peripheral blood collection took place at initial diagnosis, before any treatment.

Amplification targeted the TCR beta CDR3 regions, with RNA transcripts as the source material. A first-round RT-PCR used HTBI primers, followed by a second-round multiplex PCR. Using its own MiXCR run on the multiplex PCR reads, TCRdb lists one record per CDR3 protein. The repertoire has hundreds of thousands of distinct CDR3 sequences, roughly 39% of them found once; the top ten carry more than 2.5%. The germline V and J ends were trimmed by 3 bases and 5 bases, with 14 bases remaining between them. The germline V gene encodes CDR1 SGDLS and CDR2 YYNGEE. The CDR3 covers 14 residues. Thyroid ultrasound, orbital computed tomography, TRAb, serum thyroxine and clinical symptoms formed the basis of diagnosis. This clonotype was found a few times.

This sequence was found in an adult man with Graves' ophthalmopathy. Input material: peripheral blood. The chain employs TRBV9 and TRBJ2-5; D ambiguous. In nucleotides, the CDR3 is TGTGCCAGCAGCGAAGATGTTATCTTGGAGACCCAGTACTTC. Translated: CASSEDVILETQYF.